A selection of T cell receptor beta chains follows, all from one sample in a study of blood T cell repertoires in COVID-19. The repertoire was sequenced with immunoSEQ multiplex PCR; TCRdb's copy has only in-frame clones and lacks some. The sample holds about 140,000 clones, roughly 90% seen once. Sequenced input: peripheral blood. The origin of the receptors is a man aged 50-59 years with active or convalescent COVID-19. Each CDR3 is given with its conserved first and last residue. Fields, in order: J gene, D gene, V gene, clone size, CDR3 DNA, CDR3 protein. The D gene is left open where the match is weak. Only some rows state a clone size, as once, few, many or a class for expanded clones.

J: TRBJ2-6
D: NA
V: TRBV5-5
size: NA
DNA: TGTGCCAGCAGCCCGTCTCCCCTCTCTGGGGCCAACGTCCTGACTTTC
CDR3: CASSPSPLSGANVLTF

J: TRBJ2-3
D: NA
V: TRBV11-2
size: NA
DNA: TGTGCCAGCAGCCCTTCCATGGGCGGCACAGATACGCAGTATTTT
CDR3: CASSPSMGGTDTQYF

J: TRBJ1-1
D: NA
V: TRBV14
size: NA
DNA: TGTGCCAGCAGCCAATCGCGGAACACTGAAGCTTTCTTT
CDR3: CASSQSRNTEAFF

J: TRBJ2-2
D: TRBD2
V: TRBV27
size: once
DNA: TGTGCCAGCAGTGGGACTAGCGGGAGAGCCCGGCCCGGGGAGCTGTTTTTT
CDR3: CASSGTSGRARPGELFF

J: TRBJ1-2
D: NA
V: TRBV28
size: NA
DNA: TGTGCCAGCAGGCGGAACGCTAACTATGGCTACACCTTC
CDR3: CASRRNANYGYTF

J: TRBJ1-2
D: TRBD1
V: TRBV7-3
size: NA
DNA: TGTGCCAGCAGCTTAAAGCCAATGGACAGGGGGCAAGGCTACACCTTC
CDR3: CASSLKPMDRGQGYTF

J: TRBJ2-1
D: NA
V: TRBV4-2
size: NA
DNA: TGTGCCAGCAGCCAGGTACTAGTAGCGGACAATGAGCAGTTCTTC
CDR3: CASSQVLVADNEQFF

J: TRBJ2-4
D: TRBD1
V: TRBV19
size: NA
DNA: TGTGCCAGTAGTATCCCGGGACAGGGGGTCTATATTCAGTACTTC
CDR3: CASSIPGQGVYIQYF

J: TRBJ1-5
D: NA
V: TRBV6-1
size: NA
DNA: TGTGCCAGCAGTGAAGCGGTCAGGGTTCTTCAGCCCCAGCATTTT
CDR3: CASSEAVRVLQPQHF

J: TRBJ2-3
D: NA
V: TRBV18
size: NA
DNA: TGTGCCAGCTCACCACTTCCAAGCGGCCTCGATACGCAGTATTTT
CDR3: CASSPLPSGLDTQYF

J: TRBJ2-4
D: TRBD1
V: TRBV18
size: NA
DNA: TGTGCCAGCTCACCAGGGACAGGGGGATCCAAAAACATTCAGTACTTC
CDR3: CASSPGTGGSKNIQYF

J: TRBJ2-1
D: TRBD2
V: TRBV5-1
size: NA
DNA: TGCGCCAGCAGCTTGGCCAGACTAGCGGGAGTACAAGAGCAGTTCTTC
CDR3: CASSLARLAGVQEQFF

J: TRBJ2-2
D: NA
V: TRBV5-1
size: NA
DNA: TGCGCCAGCAGCTCCGCTCAAGGACAGCAGGAGCTGTTTTTT
CDR3: CASSSAQGQQELFF

J: TRBJ1-5
D: NA
V: TRBV7-8
size: NA
DNA: TGTGCCAGCAGCTTATCAAGTACAGATAATCAGCCCCAGCATTTT
CDR3: CASSLSSTDNQPQHF

J: TRBJ2-1
D: TRBD2
V: TRBV7-6
size: once
DNA: TGTGCCAGCAGCCCACGTATGGAGCGGGATCGCAATGAGCAGTTCTTC
CDR3: CASSPRMERDRNEQFF

J: TRBJ1-6
D: NA
V: TRBV6-5
size: NA
DNA: TGTGCCAGCAGTTGGGGGGGCAGGCTCCACTTT
CDR3: CASSWGGRLHF

J: TRBJ2-3
D: TRBD2
V: TRBV2
size: NA
DNA: TGTGCCAGCAGTTTGGGACTAGCGGGAGGAGGTACGCAGTATTTT
CDR3: CASSLGLAGGGTQYF